Shown below are 24 T cell receptor beta chains from a single sample sequenced in a study of blood T cell repertoires in COVID-19 (dated by TCRdb to the early 2020s). Library method: the immunoSEQ multiplex PCR assay. The clones in this table, taken by TCRdb from immuneACCESS, are in-frame only. Not every clone is retained; where verified, under half of the shortfall comes from an unresolved V gene, and the cause of the rest is unknown. The sample includes 150,000 to 200,000 clones, with just under 85% observed a single time. The top ten constitute approximately 22% of the sample. Input material: peripheral blood. The receptors were sampled from a woman older than 75 with acute or convalescent COVID-19.

In the case of this clone: One end of the junction is discordant with germline, which a read error may explain. The CDR3 sequence is CATSDGTGAPNEQFF. The CDR3, as DNA: TGTGCCACCAGTGACGGGACAGGAGCACCCAATGAGCAGTTCTTC. The J gene is TRBJ2-1, the V gene TRBV10-3; 8 positions match TRBD1. The CDR3 contains 15 residues. Germline CDR1 and CDR2: ENHRY and SYGVKD.

This clone was seen only a few times. The V gene is TRBV27, the J gene TRBJ2-1; 11 nucleotides match TRBD2. Germline trimming cut 2 bases from V and 4 bases from J; bases unmatched to any gene: 19. The V gene's germline CDR1 is MNHEY and CDR2 SMNVEV (reference sequence). This CDR3 is 21 amino acids long. This chain's CDR3 is CASSLRGTTASGRPSYNEQFF. The CDR3 coding sequence is TGTGCCAGCAGTTTAAGAGGGACAACGGCTAGCGGGAGGCCGTCGTACAATGAGCAGTTCTTC.

The chain has TRBV11-2 and TRBJ1-5; perhaps TRBD1 as D (5 bases). Trimming took 0 bases from V and 6 from J, leaving 12 bases between them. CDR1 and CDR2 (germline): SGHAT, FQNNGV. This CDR3 has 15 amino acids. CDR3: CASSLEGRRGQPQHF. The CDR3 region has the DNA TGTGCCAGCAGCTTAGAAGGACGGAGGGGTCAGCCCCAGCATTTT.

This clone was counted a few times. V and J are TRBV11-1 and TRBJ2-5, with 10 bases aligning to TRBD1. Per germline, CDR1 SGHAT and CDR2 FQDESV (reference sequence). This CDR3 comprises 15 residues. V gave up 1 base and J gave up 3 bases; unmatched junction bases: 2. In nucleotides, the CDR3 is TGTGCCAGCAGCTTAGAGGGGACAGGGGAAGAGACCCAGTACTTC. It is translated as CASSLEGTGEETQYF.

This clone was seen only a few times. The chain links TRBV6-6 to TRBJ1-2; D may be TRBD1 (5 bases). This CDR3 comprises 12 residues. The ends were cut back, 3 bases at V and 7 bases at J, with 9 bases in the middle. CDR1 is MNHNY and CDR2 is SVGAGI in the germline V gene (reference sequence). The CDR3 DNA reads TGTGCCAGCAGTTATAGGACAACTGGCTACACCTTC. Amino acids: CASSYRTTGYTF.

The chain recombines TRBV3-1 (or the pseudogene TRBV3-2) with TRBJ2-1; D uncertain. This CDR3 contains 15 residues. The V gene lost 2 bases and the J gene lost 4 bases, with 12 bases spanning the gap. CDR1 is LGHDT, CDR2 YNNKEL, per germline (reference sequence). DNA of the CDR3: TGTGCCAGCAGCCAATTCTTGGGCGTTTACAATGAGCAGTTCTTC. It specifies CASSQFLGVYNEQFF.

This chain uses TRBV6-2 or TRBV6-3 with TRBJ2-7; TRBD1 agrees at 11 bases. V lost 4 bases, J lost 0 bases, and 2 bases stayed unmatched. This CDR3 region has 15 residues. CDR1 MNHEY and CDR2 SVGEGT come from the germline V gene. The CDR3 protein is CASSSGTGGSYEQYF. The CDR3 nucleotides read TGTGCCAGCAGTTCCGGGACAGGGGGCTCCTACGAGCAGTACTTC.

The count of this clone is one. The chain employs TRBV6-5 and TRBJ2-5, with TRBD2 matching 13 bases. Trimming removed 6 bases from V and 5 bases from J; junction bases left unmatched: 6. The CDR3 is made up of 15 amino acids. Germline CDR1 is MNHEY and CDR2 is SVGAGI. The CDR3 bases are TGTGCCAGCAGCACGACTAGCGGGAGGTCGGAGACCCAGTACTTC. This sequence encodes CASSTTSGRSETQYF.

This chain links TRBV25-1 with TRBJ1-2; 8 bases fit TRBD1. Germline lookup yields CDR1 MGHDK and CDR2 SYGVNS. This CDR3 has 14 amino acids. The junction had 6 bases not matched to a gene; V was cut back by 5 bases and J by 4 bases. This chain's CDR3 is CASSHQGATYGYTF. In nucleotides, the CDR3 is TGTGCCAGCAGTCACCAGGGGGCTACCTATGGCTACACCTTC.

V gene TRBV6-6 combines with J gene TRBJ1-5; maybe TRBD1 (6 bases). The CDR3 loop spans 15 amino acids. The germline V gene encodes CDR1 MNHNY and CDR2 SVGAGI (reference sequence). Trimming shortened V by 3 bases and J by 7 bases, and 16 bases separated the two germline ends. CDR3 loop: CASSYSQGGRQPQHF. The CDR3 nucleotides read TGTGCCAGCAGTTATTCACAGGGAGGGAGACAGCCCCAGCATTTT.

This chain joins TRBV3-1 (or the pseudogene TRBV3-2) and TRBJ1-1; 9 bases map to TRBD1. V lost 2 bases to trimming and J lost 6 bases; unmatched junction nucleotides: 7. The CDR3 covers 15 residues. Looked up from germline, CDR1 is LGHDT and CDR2 is YNNKEL (reference sequence). This chain's CDR3 is CASSQSDRGRAEAFF. CDR3 DNA: TGTGCCAGCAGCCAATCCGACAGGGGGAGGGCTGAAGCTTTCTTT.

This clone was seen a handful of times. The J gene is TRBJ1-2, the V gene TRBV5-4, with 8 bases that match TRBD1. This CDR3 is built from 14 residues. Germline-derived CDR1 and CDR2 are SGHNT and YYREEE (reference sequence). Losses at the gene ends were 4 bases for V and 3 bases for J; bases not matched to a gene: 5. The DNA of the CDR3 is TGTGCCAGCAGCCCACAGGGGGACGACTATGGCTACACCTTC. Protein product: CASSPQGDDYGYTF.

The chain has TRBV27 and TRBJ1-1, with 10 bases aligning to TRBD1. The CDR3 has 15 amino acids. Germline CDR1 reads MNHEY; CDR2 reads SMNVEV (reference sequence). J was trimmed by 5 bases and V by 6 bases; bases with no gene match: 9. CDR3 amino acids: CASRRQGAVFTEAFF. DNA for the CDR3: TGTGCCAGCAGGAGACAGGGGGCGGTTTTTACTGAAGCTTTCTTT.

This clone was detected a few times. V and J are TRBV5-1 and TRBJ2-2, with D possibly TRBD1 on 6 matching bases. Between the trimmed V and J ends, which lost 0 bases and 7 bases, there was a span of 10 bases. The CDR3 spans 14 residues. The germline gives CDR1 SGHRS, CDR2 YFSETQ. The CDR3 reads CASSLAEGGGELFF. CDR3 DNA: TGCGCCAGCAGCTTGGCCGAAGGGGGCGGGGAGCTGTTTTTT.

The sample holds one count of this clone. The chain couples TRBV5-1 to TRBJ1-5, with D uncertain. Germline CDR1 and CDR2: SGHRS and YFSETQ. Trimming stripped 4 bases from V and 0 bases from J, with 11 bases between. The CDR3 consists of 15 residues. The CDR3 DNA reads TGCGCCAGCAGCCCGGGAGCTAATAGCAATCAGCCCCAGCATTTT. Protein sequence: CASSPGANSNQPQHF.

The chain carries TRBV6-1 and TRBJ1-1; 9 bases fit TRBD1. V trimming: 3 bases; J trimming: 0 bases; junction bases outside the gene matches: 8. Germline V CDR1 and CDR2: MNHNS, SASEGT. The CDR3 loop spans 17 amino acids. CDR3 DNA sequence: TGTGCCAGCAGTGAGCCCCCGGGACAGGGATTGAACACTGAAGCTTTCTTT. It yields the protein CASSEPPGQGLNTEAFF.

The V call is TRBV19, the J call TRBJ2-2, with 8 bases identical to TRBD2. Germline V gene data show CDR1 as LNHDA and CDR2 as SQIVND (reference sequence). The V and J ends lost 3 bases and 7 bases, in that order; junction bases with no gene match: 7. This CDR3 spans 15 amino acids. CDR3 in amino acids: CASSMERERGGELFF. DNA for the CDR3: TGTGCCAGTAGTATGGAGCGGGAGAGGGGCGGGGAGCTGTTTTTT.

The chain combines TRBV5-1 with TRBJ2-5, with 16 bases lining up with TRBD2. Germline-derived CDR1 and CDR2 are SGHRS and YFSETQ. The CDR3 runs 18 residues. V shed 3 bases, J shed 1 base, and the junction held 6 bases outside the gene matches. CDR3 residues: CASSWGTSGRASQETQYF. DNA for the CDR3: TGCGCCAGCAGCTGGGGGACTAGCGGGAGGGCCTCCCAAGAGACCCAGTACTTC. The full variable domain, completed using reference TRBV5-1 and TRBJ2-5, is KAGVTQTPRYLIKTRGQQVTLSCSPISGHRSVSWYQQTPGQGLQFLFEYFSETQRNKGNFPGRFSGRQFSNSRSEMNVSTLELGDSALYLCASSWGTSGRASQETQYFGPGTRLLVL.

The rearrangement uses TRBV9 and TRBJ1-1, with D perhaps matching TRBD1 (6 bases). Trimming shortened V by 4 bases and J by 4 bases, and 20 bases separated the two germline ends. The V gene's germline CDR1 is SGDLS and CDR2 YYNGEE. The CDR3 length is 16 residues. Here the CDR3 reads CASSSLGRGATTEAFF. The CDR3 nucleotides read TGTGCCAGCAGCTCCCTGGGGCGGGGGGCAACCACTGAAGCTTTCTTT.

The J gene is TRBJ2-1, the V gene TRBV5-1; D may be TRBD2 (5 bases). Per the germline V gene, CDR1 is SGHRS and CDR2 is YFSETQ. The CDR3 has 16 residues. V was trimmed by 0 bases and J by 0 bases, leaving 10 bases between them. Here the CDR3 DNA reads TGCGCCAGCAGCTTGGGGACTTCTTTCTCCTACAATGAGCAGTTCTTC. This gives the protein CASSLGTSFSYNEQFF.

The genes are TRBV10-3 and TRBJ1-2, with 7 positions matching TRBD1. Germline assignment: CDR1 ENHRY and CDR2 SYGVKD. The CDR3 totals 11 residues. The CDR3 DNA is TGTCCTGAGGGGGCATTAGGTGGCTACACCTTC. The encoded protein is CPEGALGGYTF.

The rearrangement joins TRBV10-2 to TRBJ2-3; TRBD2 aligns across 10 bases. The V gene end was trimmed by 6 bases and the J gene end by 5 bases; junction bases not matched to a gene: 8. Germline CDR1 and CDR2: WSHSY and SAAADI. The CDR3 has 15 amino acids. The CDR3 coding sequence is TGCGCCAGCAGAGGAGCGGGAGGGCCTGGAGATACGCAGTATTTT. Its protein is CASRGAGGPGDTQYF.

The rearrangement uses TRBV3-1 (or the pseudogene TRBV3-2) and TRBJ1-6; D ambiguous. V was pared by 1 base and J by 7 bases, with 5 bases between. The CDR3 consists of 13 residues. Germline V gene data show CDR1 as LGHDT and CDR2 as YNNKEL (reference sequence). The CDR3: CASSQGRNSPLHF. Written as DNA, the CDR3 is TGTGCCAGCAGCCAAGGCCGGAATTCACCCCTCCACTTT.

The rearrangement uses TRBV6-1 and TRBJ2-3, with a tentative D call TRBD1 (5 bases). The CDR3 is 15 amino acids. Germline CDR1 reads MNHNS; CDR2 reads SASEGT. The ends were cut back, 1 base at V and 0 bases at J, with 8 bases in the middle. The CDR3 nucleotides are TGTGCCAGCAGTGAAGAGGGGTATAGCACAGATACGCAGTATTTT. Its protein product is CASSEEGYSTDTQYF.